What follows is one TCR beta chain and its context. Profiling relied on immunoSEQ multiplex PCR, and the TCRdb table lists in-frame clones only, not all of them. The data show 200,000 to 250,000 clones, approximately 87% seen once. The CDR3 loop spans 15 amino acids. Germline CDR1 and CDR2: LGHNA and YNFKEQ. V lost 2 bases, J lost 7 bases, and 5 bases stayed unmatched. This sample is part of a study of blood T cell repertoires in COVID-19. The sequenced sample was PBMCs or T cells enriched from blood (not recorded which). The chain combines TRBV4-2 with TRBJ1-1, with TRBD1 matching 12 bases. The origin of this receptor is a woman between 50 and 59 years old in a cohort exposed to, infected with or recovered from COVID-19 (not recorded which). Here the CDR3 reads CASSQFGTGGGEAFF. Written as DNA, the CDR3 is TGTGCCAGCAGCCAATTCGGGACAGGGGGCGGTGAAGCTTTCTTT.